These 19 T cell receptor beta chains were sequenced from one sample in a study of blood T cell repertoires in COVID-19. Profiled with immunoSEQ multiplex PCR; TCRdb holds only in-frame clones, not every one. The sample holds around 400,000 clones, around 89% seen once. Sequences were obtained from peripheral blood. Every receptor here comes from a man in his forties or fifties with acute or convalescent COVID-19.

J is TRBJ2-5 and V is TRBV5-1; D might be TRBD1 (6 bases). Germline assignment: CDR1 SGHRS and CDR2 YFSETQ. The CDR3 loop spans 14 amino acids. Trimming stripped 0 bases from V and 7 bases from J, with 13 bases between. The CDR3 DNA is TGCGCCAGCAGCTTGGCGGACAGTTTGGGGACCCAGTACTTC. Its protein is CASSLADSLGTQYF.

The rearrangement links TRBV29-1 to TRBJ1-1; D is unresolved. The V gene lost 4 bases and the J gene lost 4 bases, with 10 bases spanning the gap. CDR1 SQVTM and CDR2 ANQGSEA come from the germline V gene. The CDR3 is 12 residues long. For the CDR3, the DNA is TGCAGCGTTGGGCTGGCAGTCACTGAAGCTTTCTTT. Protein product: CSVGLAVTEAFF.

V is TRBV28 and J is TRBJ2-7, with TRBD2 identical over 7 bases. The CDR3 consists of 14 residues. Per the germline V gene, CDR1 is MDHEN and CDR2 is SYDVKM. The V segment lost 3 bases and the J segment 2 bases; nucleotides outside the gene matches: 4. The CDR3 loop is CASSLASGTYEQYF. The CDR3 bases are TGTGCCAGCAGTTTGGCTAGCGGTACCTACGAGCAGTACTTC.

The rearrangement joins TRBV18 to TRBJ1-3; 7 bases align to TRBD1. The CDR3 totals 14 residues. V shed 3 bases, J shed 7 bases, and the junction held 6 bases outside the gene matches. Looked up from germline, CDR1 is KGHSH and CDR2 is LQKENI. Here the CDR3 reads CASSPPGGPNTIYF. CDR3 sequence (DNA): TGTGCCAGCTCACCTCCAGGGGGTCCGAACACCATATATTTT.

This clone showed up just once. V gene TRBV7-9 combines with J gene TRBJ1-5; no reliable D call. The V end was cut by 6 bases, the J end by 6 bases, with 12 bases between. This CDR3 region has 13 residues. CDR1 and CDR2 from the germline V gene are SEHNR and FQNEAQ (reference sequence). The CDR3 sequence: CASSTVGGQPQHF. CDR3 in DNA: TGTGCCAGCAGTACGGTAGGAGGTCAGCCCCAGCATTTT.

The J gene is TRBJ1-2, the V gene TRBV27; 10 bases align to TRBD1. This CDR3 region has 15 residues. Trimming took 5 bases from V and 7 from J; bases not matched to a gene: 10. The V gene's germline CDR1 is MNHEY and CDR2 SMNVEV (reference sequence). The CDR3 DNA sequence: TGTGCCAGCAGTGCCTCTCCGACAGGGGGCTCTGGCTACACCTTC. As protein: CASSASPTGGSGYTF.

The rearrangement uses TRBV7-6 and TRBJ2-1, with 13 bases matching TRBD2. Germline-derived CDR1 and CDR2 are SGHVS and FNYEAQ. The CDR3 loop spans 14 amino acids. Trimming took 4 bases from V and 8 from J; bases not matched to a gene: 2. CDR3 nucleotides: TGTGCCAGCAGCTACGGACTAGCGGGGGATGAGCAGTTCTTC. Translating it yields CASSYGLAGDEQFF.

The chain carries TRBV19 and TRBJ1-1; the match to TRBD1 covers 7 bases. Looked up from germline, CDR1 is LNHDA and CDR2 is SQIVND (reference sequence). This CDR3 contains 14 residues. The J segment lost 0 bases and the V segment lost 8 bases, leaving 6 bases of the junction unmatched. In DNA form, the CDR3 reads TGTGCCAGTGGACAGGATATAATGAACACTGAAGCTTTCTTT. Amino acids: CASGQDIMNTEAFF.

V and J are TRBV30 and TRBJ2-7, with TRBD2 as a possible D gene (5 bases). CDR1 is GTSNPN and CDR2 is SVGIG in the germline V gene (reference sequence). Deletions cut 3 bases from V and 0 bases from J, with 9 bases between. This CDR3 has 13 amino acids. The CDR3 is CAWSTGNSYEQYF. CDR3 nucleotides: TGTGCCTGGAGCACGGGGAACTCCTACGAGCAGTACTTC. Complete variable domain (other parts from reference TRBV30 and TRBJ2-7): SQTIHQWPATLVQPVGSPLSLECTVEGTSNPNLYWYRQAAGRGLQLLFYSVGIGQISSEVPQNLSASRPQDRQFILSSKKLLLSDSGFYLCAWSTGNSYEQYFGPGTRLTVT.

This clone appeared a single time. This chain links TRBV4-3 with TRBJ1-4, with D possibly being TRBD1 (6 bases). This CDR3 comprises 15 residues. Germline lookup yields CDR1 LGHNA and CDR2 YSLEER. The V gene lost 0 bases and the J gene lost 6 bases, with 11 bases spanning the gap. The DNA of the CDR3 is TGCGCCAGCAGCCAAGAGGACAGAGCGGATGAAAAACTGTTTTTT. This encodes CASSQEDRADEKLFF.

The J gene is TRBJ2-7, the V gene TRBV6-4; 8 bases align to TRBD1. This CDR3 comprises 14 residues. Trimming removed 8 bases from V and 3 bases from J; junction bases left unmatched: 9. CDR1 MRHNA and CDR2 SNTAGT come from the germline V gene. For the CDR3, the DNA is TGTGCCAGCTCGCTTGCGGACAGGGACTACGAGCAGTACTTC. Its protein is CASSLADRDYEQYF.

A word on this clone: Other nucleotide sequences from this sample produce the same CDR3. The chain carries TRBV18 and TRBJ1-1; D not certain. This CDR3 is built from 14 residues. Deletions cut 3 bases from V and 1 base from J, with 9 bases between. Germline CDR1 reads KGHSH; CDR2 reads LQKENI. The CDR3 DNA sequence: TGTGCCAGCTCACCCCTAGGGAGGAACACTGAAGCTTTCTTT. It encodes CASSPLGRNTEAFF.

V is TRBV7-2 and J is TRBJ1-5; 8 bases are shared with TRBD1. With 5 bases clipped from V and 12 bases from J, the junction kept 12 bases outside the gene matches. CDR1 and CDR2 (germline): SGHTA, FQGNSA. The CDR3 loop spans 14 amino acids. This CDR3 reads CASSNKSGQGLQHF. CDR3 nucleotides: TGTGCCAGCAGCAACAAAAGCGGACAGGGCCTCCAGCATTTT.

The rearrangement uses TRBV3-1 (or the pseudogene TRBV3-2) and TRBJ1-2, with D unresolved. V was pared by 0 bases and J by 4 bases, with 9 bases between. Germline lookup yields CDR1 LGHDT and CDR2 YNNKEL (reference sequence). CDR3 size: 14 residues. Written as DNA, the CDR3 is TGTGCCAGCAGCCAAGAATCAGAATTCTATGGCTACACCTTC. Protein: CASSQESEFYGYTF.

The V call is TRBV6-5, the J call TRBJ2-2; tentatively, D is TRBD2 (6 bases). Germline CDR1 is MNHEY and CDR2 is SVGAGI. This CDR3 is built from 14 residues. Trimming stripped 6 bases from V and 5 bases from J, with 13 bases between. The CDR3 nucleotides read TGTGCCAGCAGGGAGACTAGGAGGACCGGGGAGCTGTTTTTT. It codes for CASRETRRTGELFF.

The V call is TRBV11-1, the J call TRBJ1-3; 7 nucleotides align to TRBD1. Germline-derived CDR1 and CDR2 are SGHAT and FQDESV (reference sequence). V shed 10 bases, J shed 5 bases, and the junction held 8 bases outside the gene matches. The CDR3 spans 13 residues. CDR3 in amino acids: CAKNRQGRNTIYF. The CDR3 DNA follows: TGTGCCAAAAATCGACAGGGAAGAAACACCATATATTTT.

CDR3 bases: TGTGCCAGCAGCGTATCCGGCAGGGTGGATGGCTACACCTTC. Translating it yields CASSVSGRVDGYTF. The chain has TRBV9 and TRBJ1-2; D perhaps matches TRBD1 (5 bases). The germline V gene encodes CDR1 SGDLS and CDR2 YYNGEE. This CDR3 has 14 residues. V lost 1 base to trimming and J lost 6 bases, with 13 bases between them.

The chain recombines TRBV30 with TRBJ2-5; D gene uncertain. The CDR3 loop spans 11 amino acids. Germline CDR1 is GTSNPN and CDR2 is SVGIG (reference sequence). V was pared by 7 bases and J by 2 bases, with 8 bases between. The CDR3 region has the DNA TGTGCCTCACAGCTGCAAGAGACCCAGTACTTC. Translating gives CASQLQETQYF.

V is TRBV28 and J is TRBJ1-4, with 9 bases matching TRBD1. Germline CDR1 and CDR2: MDHEN and SYDVKM. Trimming took 6 bases from V and 5 from J; bases not matched to a gene: 4. The CDR3 sequence is 14 residues long. CDR3 nucleotide sequence: TGTGCCAGCAGGGCCGGGACAGGGAATGAAAAACTGTTTTTT. Its protein is CASRAGTGNEKLFF.